The source of this T cell receptor beta chain is a study of neoadjuvant nivolumab and ipilimumab in lung cancer. Study as a whole: Patients got nivolumab 3 mg/kg on days 1, 15 and 29; combination added ipilimumab 1 mg/kg day 1. General study findings and limits: Compared with tumor-adjacent uninvolved lung, resected tumors showed greater richness and clonality. Resected-tumor TCR richness correlated positively with pretherapy blood richness.

Details on this clone: Its antigen is as yet unknown.

The CDR3 spans 15 residues. Germline values: CDR1 SEHNR, CDR2 FQNEAQ (reference sequence). The V gene lost 5 bases and the J gene lost 3 bases, with 15 bases spanning the gap. Only in-frame clones appear in the TCRdb table, and some are missing; sequencing was by immunoSEQ multiplex PCR. This table has around 21,000 clones, roughly 84% appearing once. This clonotype was obtained from an adult with non-small cell lung cancer. The V gene is TRBV7-9, the J gene TRBJ2-3, with unresolved D. Sequencing was performed on peripheral blood, taken before neoadjuvant nivolumab, alone or with ipilimumab. Here the CDR3 reads CASSQDGRRTDTQYF. The DNA of the CDR3 is TGTGCCAGCAGCCAAGACGGCCGACGGACAGATACGCAGTATTTT.